Sequencing of this T cell receptor (beta chain) was carried out in a study of blood T cells in healthy people across ages. General study findings and limits: It was the long-lived donors that had more naive CD4+ cells and higher diversity than aged donors.

V was clipped by 3 bases and J by 0 bases, with 15 bases between them. Germline V gene data show CDR1 as MNHEY and CDR2 as SMNVEV (reference sequence). The CDR3 sequence is 17 residues long. Details on this clonotype: Its specificity is unknown.

The second PCR ran roughly 7 to 12 cycles with a sample-barcoded 5' primer and J-beta primers. Per sample, CDR3-containing paired-end reads numbered at least 3 million. TCRdb reprocessed the 5' RACE reads via MiXCR and lists one record per CDR3 protein. The sample includes around 1,800,000 distinct CDR3 sequences, roughly 43% of them seen just once. Per sample, at least 5 micrograms of total RNA were extracted. The sequencing sample was made of blood. The TCR sequence derives from a human donor in good health. The V gene is TRBV27, the J gene TRBJ1-5; D perhaps matches TRBD1 (5 bases). The CDR3, as DNA: TGTGCCAGCAGTTTGGGCACAGGACCTAATAGCAATCAGCCCCAGCATTTT. It yields the protein CASSLGTGPNSNQPQHF.